The entry below gives a single T cell receptor beta chain sequence along with its context. These data belong to a study of cytomegalovirus exposure and HLA in healthy donors. V was clipped by 4 bases and J by 0 bases; unmatched bases: 8. Germline lookup yields CDR1 SGHRS and CDR2 YFSETQ. This CDR3 region has 17 residues. Vbeta (60) and Jbeta (13) primers were used in the PCR. TCRdb keeps only in-frame clones here, not all; method: immunoSEQ multiplex PCR. This sample has roughly 92,000 clones, with about 8% found just once. Source material: PBMCs. V gene TRBV5-1 combines with J gene TRBJ2-2; 8 bases align to TRBD2. This receptor was identified in a man over 45 in good health and CMV-seronegative. The CDR3 nucleotides read TGCGCCAGCAGCCGATTTAGCGGGACTCCGAACACCGGGGAGCTGTTTTTT. Its translation is CASSRFSGTPNTGELFF.